These 4 T cell receptor beta chains were all obtained from the same sample, sequenced in a study of shared clonotypes between healthy human individuals. Assay used: immunoSEQ multiplex PCR; TCRdb lists only in-frame clones, some missing. The table includes more than 2 million clones, under 97% detected once. The sequencing input was naive CD4+ T cells sorted from blood. The subset was: CD45RA+ positively selected. These receptors were obtained from a man younger than 35 in good health.

The chain uses TRBV5-1 and TRBJ2-1; tentatively, D is TRBD1 (6 bases). Germline V gene lookup returns CDR1 SGHRS and CDR2 YFSETQ. The CDR3 sequence is 12 residues long. The V and J ends lost 3 bases and 9 bases respectively, with 10 bases between them. Here the CDR3 reads CASSSQGTEQFF. CDR3 nucleotide sequence: TGCGCCAGCAGCTCTCAGGGGACTGAGCAGTTCTTC.

Concerning this clone itself: It may be a read error: a sequence one base away is much more abundant. Other DNA variants within this sample encode the same CDR3. The gene calls are TRBV7-2 and TRBJ2-7; D perhaps matches TRBD2 (5 bases). Between the trimmed V and J ends, which lost 0 bases and 2 bases, there was a span of 5 bases. Per the germline V gene, CDR1 is SGHTA and CDR2 is FQGNSA. The length of the CDR3 is 13 residues. The DNA for the CDR3 is TGTGCCAGCAGCTTAGCGGAGGCCTACGAGCAGTACTTC. Protein: CASSLAEAYEQYF.

V is TRBV7-2 and J is TRBJ2-6, with D hard to call. The CDR3 is 16 amino acids. Germline loops: CDR1 SGHTA, CDR2 FQGNSA. Deletions cut 3 bases from V and 0 bases from J, with 9 bases between. The CDR3 region is CASSFQQISGANVLTF. CDR3 nucleotides: TGTGCCAGCAGCTTTCAACAGATCTCTGGGGCCAACGTCCTGACTTTC.

V is TRBV15 and J is TRBJ2-7, with D tentatively TRBD2 (6 bases). CDR1 LNHNV and CDR2 YYDKDF come from the germline V gene (reference sequence). V lost 3 bases and J 0 bases, leaving 12 bases between the germline ends. The CDR3 sequence is 15 residues long. The CDR3 spells CATSSLGTSSYEQYF. The CDR3 nucleotides are TGTGCCACCAGCAGCCTAGGGACTTCCTCCTACGAGCAGTACTTC.